Listed here is a single T cell receptor (beta chain). Following autologous stem cell transplantation, relapse occurred in every patient, and exposure to brentuximab vedotin varied. Generated by immunoSEQ multiplex PCR, the TCRdb table keeps only in-frame clones and is missing some. The table includes 900 to 1,500 clones, just over 85% detected once. This record comes from a study of PD-1 blockade in classical Hodgkin lymphoma. Overall study context: Treatment was intravenous nivolumab, 3 mg/kg every 2 weeks, until progression.

This CDR3 has 14 amino acids. Germline lookup yields CDR1 WNHNN and CDR2 SYGVQD (reference sequence). V gave up 3 bases and J gave up 3 bases, with 9 bases separating them. This TCR came from a human donor with classical Hodgkin lymphoma. Sequencing used peripheral blood mononuclear cells (PBMCs), obtained at baseline. The gene calls are TRBV10-1 and TRBJ1-5; D gene ambiguous. The CDR3 reads CASSDGGPNQPQHF. The CDR3, as DNA: TGCGCCAGCAGTGATGGAGGACCCAATCAGCCCCAGCATTTT.